Below, 6 T cell receptor beta chains from the same sample are listed, as sequenced in a study of vaccination and CD4 T cells after COVID-19. At the Johns Hopkins FTIC core, DNA taken from cultured CD4+ T cells was sequenced by way of the Oncomine TCR Beta short-read assay. MiXCR, applied by TCRdb to the PCR reads, yields one record per CDR3 protein. The sample comprises around 19,000 distinct CDR3 sequences, about 42% of which are singletons, and roughly 6.3% rests with the top ten. Treatment meaning: approximately 9-day PBMC culture with coronavirus spike peptide pools or control peptides (ViraFEST assay). Antigens of these TCRs are unknown. Sequencing was performed on CD4+ T cells from blood, cultured in vitro, taken before SARS-CoV-2 vaccination. Every receptor here comes from a human donor who had recovered from COVID-19.

Points on this clonotype: This CDR3 fails to terminate in the conserved phenylalanine or tryptophan, so it likely reflects a read error. This sequence joins TRBV15 and TRBJ2-3; D unresolved. In germline, CDR1 is LNHNV, CDR2 YYDKDF (reference sequence). This CDR3 is 15 amino acids long. V dropped 1 base and J dropped 3 bases, with 11 bases sitting between them. The CDR3 DNA follows: TGTGCCACCAGCAGAGGGACCGTCCCTACAGATACGCAGTATTCT. Translating it yields CATSRGTVPTDTQYS.

The gene calls are TRBV19 and TRBJ1-3, with D unresolved. This CDR3 contains 15 residues. Trimming left V 4 bases short and J 0 bases short, with 10 bases between. Germline assignment: CDR1 LNHDA and CDR2 SQIVND (reference sequence). CDR3 protein: CASSRNGHSGNTIYF. The CDR3, as DNA: TGTGCCAGTAGTAGGAACGGCCACTCTGGAAACACCATATATTTT.

The rearrangement links TRBV29-1 to TRBJ1-6, with D perhaps matching TRBD1 (5 bases). Germline V gives CDR1 SQVTM, CDR2 ANQGSEA. V was cut by 4 bases and J by 9 bases, with 16 bases left in between. CDR3 length equals 14 residues. Here the CDR3 reads CSVGGEAEGSPLHF. In DNA form, the CDR3 reads TGCAGCGTTGGGGGGGAGGCAGAGGGTTCACCCCTCCACTTT.

This clonotype was detected only a few times. The rearrangement uses TRBV7-2 and TRBJ2-3; weak D call: TRBD2 (6 bases). Germline V gives CDR1 SGHTA, CDR2 FQGNSA. This CDR3 has 14 residues. V lost 5 bases, J lost 6 bases, and 15 bases lay in between. In DNA, the CDR3 is TGTGCCAGCAGCCGGAAACGGGAGTCGGATACGCAGTATTTT. It yields the protein CASSRKRESDTQYF.

This clonotype has a handful of counts. The chain is built from TRBV28 and TRBJ2-5, with a weak D call TRBD2 (5 bases). Germline assignment: CDR1 MDHEN and CDR2 SYDVKM. The CDR3 loop spans 11 amino acids. As DNA, the CDR3 is TGTTCGGCGGGTCGCCAAGAGACCCAGTACTTC. It codes for CSAGRQETQYF.

This sequence joins TRBV12-3 or TRBV12-4 and TRBJ2-2, with D uncertain. The V end lost 5 bases, the J end lost 6 bases, and 7 bases lay between the germline ends. The CDR3 contains 12 residues. The CDR3: CASSPVAGELFF. In DNA, the CDR3 is TGTGCCAGCAGTCCCGTTGCCGGGGAGCTGTTTTTT.